Listed below are T cell receptor beta chains from one sample, sequenced in a study of cytomegalovirus exposure and HLA in healthy donors. Produced via immunoSEQ multiplex PCR; TCRdb's table is partial and in-frame only. There are about 110,000 clones in the sample; around 76% occur only once, and about 6% lies in the top ten. Sequencing was carried out using PBMCs. These receptors all stem from a woman in her forties or fifties in good health and CMV-seropositive. Both conserved end residues are trimmed from each CDR3.

j_gene | v_gene | CDR3aa
TRBJ1-5 | TRBV10-3 | AISETVHSQPQH
TRBJ2-7 | TRBV4-3 | ASSQDPGTGLYEQY
TRBJ2-7 | TRBV7-9 | ASIPLNEAIGGVYEQY
TRBJ1-5 | TRBV7-3 | ASSLSGNQPQH
TRBJ2-7 | TRBV28 | ASSSPGQGAYEQY
TRBJ1-2 | TRBV6-1 | ASSGLGQGLLSNYGYT
TRBJ2-3 | TRBV19 | ASRRLAGPAGDTQY
TRBJ2-1 | TRBV9 | ASSSSPGSSYNEQF
TRBJ1-5 | TRBV7-2 | ASSSRGGAGQPQH
TRBJ1-5 | TRBV20-1 | SAAQGLLGS
TRBJ2-7 | TRBV18 | ASSRDRAAYEQY
TRBJ2-1 | TRBV6-5 | ASRATGLGEQF
TRBJ2-2 | TRBV5-4 | ASSFPQGNTGELF
TRBJ1-4 | TRBV16 | ASSQMGQRKLF
TRBJ1-1 | TRBV5-1 | ASSLDLIAGHIEAF
TRBJ2-7 | TRBV19 | ASSILRQGIREQY
TRBJ2-1 | TRBV7-6 | ASSLGRSGEQF
TRBJ1-1 | TRBV2 | ASTRVTVNTEAF
TRBJ1-1 | TRBV6-5 | ASSEEIGGAEAF
TRBJ1-1 | TRBV6-6 | ASSYGSGKKTEAF
TRBJ1-1 | TRBV7-2 | ASSWTPNTEAF
TRBJ2-4 | TRBV28 | ASSFPAAIKKNIQY
TRBJ2-7 | TRBV9 | ASSAAGTSLHEQY
TRBJ1-5 | TRBV19 | ASSIGTGNGQPQH
TRBJ2-1 | TRBV27 | ASSLYSARNEQF
TRBJ1-1 | TRBV28 | ASSFARRGGMNTEAF
TRBJ2-5 | TRBV11-1 | ASSLVNRGGETQY
TRBJ1-2 | TRBV30 | AWRAGFGYT
TRBJ2-2 | TRBV6-4 | ASSVEKLGTGELF
TRBJ1-6 | TRBV7-9 | ASSLVGSSYNSPLH
TRBJ2-1 | TRBV5-1 | ASRPTEYSYNEQF
TRBJ2-1 | TRBV5-1 | ASSLGRGQSNEQF
TRBJ2-3 | TRBV15 | ATSRDLSDTQY
TRBJ2-2 | TRBV7-8 | ASSLVPGGYSNTGELF
TRBJ2-1 | TRBV11-2 | ASSLGRGGPSVNEQF
TRBJ1-4 | TRBV28 | ASSLSRGTGGGRSEKLF
TRBJ2-3 | TRBV11-3 | ASSQGQGNTDTQY
TRBJ2-5 | TRBV19 | ASSKTGVSQY
TRBJ2-7 | TRBV10-3 | AISAAGQFEQY
TRBJ2-7 | TRBV6-1 | ASRTALLYEQY